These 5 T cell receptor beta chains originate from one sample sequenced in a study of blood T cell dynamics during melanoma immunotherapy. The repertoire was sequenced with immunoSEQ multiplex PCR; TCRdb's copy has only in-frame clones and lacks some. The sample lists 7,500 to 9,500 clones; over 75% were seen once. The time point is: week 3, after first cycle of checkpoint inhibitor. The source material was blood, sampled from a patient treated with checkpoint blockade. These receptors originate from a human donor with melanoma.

CDR3 in amino acids: CAISWQGSEAFF. Written as DNA, the CDR3 is TGTGCCATCAGTTGGCAGGGATCTGAAGCTTTCTTT. This chain joins TRBV10-3 and TRBJ1-1, with a tentative D call TRBD1 (5 bases). V lost 5 bases and J 6 bases, leaving 10 bases between the germline ends. Germline V CDR1 and CDR2: ENHRY, SYGVKD. The CDR3 length is 12 residues.

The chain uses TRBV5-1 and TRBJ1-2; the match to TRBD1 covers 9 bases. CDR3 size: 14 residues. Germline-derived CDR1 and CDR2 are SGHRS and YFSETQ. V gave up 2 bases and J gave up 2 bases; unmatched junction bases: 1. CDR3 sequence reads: CASSFGQGNYGYTF. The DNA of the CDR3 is TGCGCCAGCAGCTTCGGACAGGGGAACTATGGCTACACCTTC.

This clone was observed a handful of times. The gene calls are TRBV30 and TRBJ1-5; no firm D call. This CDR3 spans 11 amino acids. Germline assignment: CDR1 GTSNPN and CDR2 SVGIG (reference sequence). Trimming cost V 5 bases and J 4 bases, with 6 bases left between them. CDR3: CAWGVNQPQHF. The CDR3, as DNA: TGTGCCTGGGGGGTAAATCAGCCCCAGCATTTT.

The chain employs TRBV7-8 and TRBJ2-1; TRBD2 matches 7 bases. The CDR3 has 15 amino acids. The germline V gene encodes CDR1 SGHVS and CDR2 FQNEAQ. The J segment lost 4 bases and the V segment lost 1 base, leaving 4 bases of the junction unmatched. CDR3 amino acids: CASSLGSGRYNEQFF. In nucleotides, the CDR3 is TGTGCCAGCAGCTTAGGTAGCGGGCGTTACAATGAGCAGTTCTTC.

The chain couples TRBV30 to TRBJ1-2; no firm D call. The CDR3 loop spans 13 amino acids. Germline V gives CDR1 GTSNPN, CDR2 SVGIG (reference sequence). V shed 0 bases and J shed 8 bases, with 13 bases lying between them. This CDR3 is CAWSVGLLQGYTF. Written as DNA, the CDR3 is TGTGCCTGGAGTGTAGGCCTGCTTCAGGGCTACACCTTC.